Shown below are 8 T cell receptor beta chains from a single sample sequenced in a study of blood T cell repertoires in COVID-19. Only in-frame clones appear in the TCRdb table, and some are missing; sequencing was by immunoSEQ multiplex PCR. The table includes over 80,000 clones, 83% detected once. Sequenced: peripheral blood. The receptor set was obtained from an older woman with acute or convalescent COVID-19.

This clone was observed at least ten times. The chain employs TRBV30 and TRBJ1-5, with 8 positions matching TRBD1. Germline CDR1 and CDR2: GTSNPN and SVGIG (reference sequence). The CDR3 covers 15 residues. V lost 2 bases and J lost 7; bases outside the gene matches: 10. The CDR3 sequence: CAWSMIDRGEQPQHF. The CDR3 bases are TGTGCCTGGAGTATGATCGACAGGGGTGAACAGCCCCAGCATTTT.

The chain couples TRBV27 to TRBJ1-3; tentative D call: TRBD1 (5 bases). The CDR3 extends over 17 amino acids. V shed 4 bases and J shed 0 bases, with 16 bases lying between them. Looked up from germline, CDR1 is MNHEY and CDR2 is SMNVEV (reference sequence). CDR3 DNA: TGTGCCAGCAGTTCAACAGGTTCTTACTTCTCTGGAAACACCATATATTTT. This codes for CASSSTGSYFSGNTIYF.

This chain uses TRBV7-2 with TRBJ1-1, with TRBD1 identical over 10 bases. With V trimmed by 5 bases and J by 4 bases, 7 bases remained unmatched. Per the germline V gene, CDR1 is SGHTA and CDR2 is FQGNSA. The CDR3 spans 15 residues. CDR3 sequence (DNA): TGTGCCAGCAGCGCCCGGGGACAGGGGAGCACTGAAGCTTTCTTT. Protein product: CASSARGQGSTEAFF.

The CDR3 DNA is TGTGCCAGCAGTTCCTTGGGACTAGCGGGAGGTCACAATGAGCAGTTCTTC. It specifies CASSSLGLAGGHNEQFF. This sequence joins TRBV6-2 or TRBV6-3 and TRBJ2-1; the match to TRBD2 covers 15 bases. V was pared by 4 bases and J by 5 bases, with 6 bases of the junction left unmatched. Germline CDR1 is MNHEY and CDR2 is SVGEGT. CDR3 length: 17 amino acids.

The genes are TRBV11-3 and TRBJ1-6; perhaps TRBD1 as D (5 bases). The V gene lost 5 bases and the J gene lost 5 bases, with 13 bases spanning the gap. CDR3 length equals 15 residues. Germline V CDR1 and CDR2: SGHNT, YENEEA. The CDR3 nucleotides read TGTGCCAGCAGCCCCCGGGGGGGTGATAATTCACCCCTCCACTTT. Translation gives CASSPRGGDNSPLHF.

As DNA, the CDR3 is TGTGCCAGTAGTATCGGAGCCCCCGGTGGCTACACCTTC. This gives the protein CASSIGAPGGYTF. The genes are TRBV19 and TRBJ1-2; D call uncertain. CDR3 size: 13 residues. Germline assignment: CDR1 LNHDA and CDR2 SQIVND (reference sequence). Trimming left V 3 bases short and J 7 bases short, with 12 bases between.

This rearrangement joins TRBV11-2 to TRBJ2-3, with 8 bases matching TRBD1. CDR1 and CDR2 from the germline V gene are SGHAT and FQNNGV. The CDR3 consists of 13 residues. Trimming cost V 11 bases and J 3 bases; bases outside gene matches: 7. CDR3 sequence (DNA): TGTGCCTGCAACAGGGGGTCGACAGATACGCAGTATTTT. It specifies CACNRGSTDTQYF.

The rearrangement links TRBV7-2 to TRBJ2-7, with 7 bases fitting TRBD2. J gave up 4 bases and V 5 bases, and 5 bases lay outside the gene matches. CDR3 length equals 13 residues. The germline gives CDR1 SGHTA, CDR2 FQGNSA. CDR3 sequence (DNA): TGTGCCAGCAGCCGAACGGGGGGATACGAGCAGTACTTC. Translated, it gives CASSRTGGYEQYF.